This T cell receptor beta chain was documented in a study of CD8+ T cells in alopecia areata. Study-wide background: It was oral tofacitinib, at 5 to 10 mg twice daily, that treated patients received.

Sequencing used cDNA as its template, made by extracting RNA and reverse transcribing it. Repertoires were generated with immunoSEQ multiplex PCR, while TCRdb's copy carries only in-frame clones and drops some. Of fewer than 200,000 clones in the sample, around 71% were seen once. Samples from alopecia areata patients were lesional scalp punch biopsies and peripheral blood. The V gene's germline CDR1 is MGHRA and CDR2 YSYEKL. The CDR3 is made up of 17 amino acids. Trimming stripped 2 bases from V and 2 bases from J, with 17 bases between. As regards this clone: No conserved phenylalanine or tryptophan ends this CDR3, so it is likely a read error.

This sample comprised CD8+ T cells sorted from blood, obtained at week 0. The chain recombines TRBV4-1 with TRBJ2-3; D is possibly TRBD1 or TRBD2 (5 bases each). The TCR was taken from a human donor with alopecia areata. CDR3 protein: CASSQTHPGPNTDTQYI. CDR3 in DNA: TGCGCCAGCAGCCAAACCCACCCGGGGCCTAACACAGATACGCAGTATATT.